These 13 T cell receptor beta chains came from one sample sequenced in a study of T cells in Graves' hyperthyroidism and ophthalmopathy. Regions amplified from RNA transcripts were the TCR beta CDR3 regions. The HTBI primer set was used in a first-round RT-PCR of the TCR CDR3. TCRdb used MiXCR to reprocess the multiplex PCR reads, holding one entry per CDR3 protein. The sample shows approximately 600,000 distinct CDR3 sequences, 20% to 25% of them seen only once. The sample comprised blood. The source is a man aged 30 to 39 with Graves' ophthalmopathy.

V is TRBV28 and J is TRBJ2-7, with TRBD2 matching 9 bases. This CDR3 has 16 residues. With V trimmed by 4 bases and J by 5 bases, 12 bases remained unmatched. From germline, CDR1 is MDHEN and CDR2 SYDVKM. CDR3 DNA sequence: TGTGCCAGCAGTTCCCCTTTAGCGGGAGCCGTCCACGAGCAGTACTTC. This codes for CASSSPLAGAVHEQYF.

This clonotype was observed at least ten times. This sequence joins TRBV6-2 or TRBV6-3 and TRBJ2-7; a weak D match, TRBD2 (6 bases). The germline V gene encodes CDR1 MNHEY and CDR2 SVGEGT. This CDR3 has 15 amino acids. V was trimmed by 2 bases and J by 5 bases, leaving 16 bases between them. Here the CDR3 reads CASSYGGELVHEQYF. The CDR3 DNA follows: TGTGCCAGCAGTTACGGAGGGGAACTAGTTCACGAGCAGTACTTC.

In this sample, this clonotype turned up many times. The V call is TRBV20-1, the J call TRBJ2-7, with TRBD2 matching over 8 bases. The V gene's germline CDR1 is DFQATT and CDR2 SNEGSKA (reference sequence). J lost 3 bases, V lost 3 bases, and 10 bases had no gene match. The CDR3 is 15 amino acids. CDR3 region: CSAREGTGGFYEQYF. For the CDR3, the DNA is TGCAGTGCTAGGGAAGGTACGGGAGGGTTCTACGAGCAGTACTTC.

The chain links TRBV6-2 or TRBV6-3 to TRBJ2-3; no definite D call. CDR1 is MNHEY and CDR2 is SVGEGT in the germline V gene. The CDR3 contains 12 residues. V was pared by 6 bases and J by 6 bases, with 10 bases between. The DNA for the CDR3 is TGTGCCAGCAGCCGGGTTGGGGATACGCAGTATTTT. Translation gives CASSRVGDTQYF.

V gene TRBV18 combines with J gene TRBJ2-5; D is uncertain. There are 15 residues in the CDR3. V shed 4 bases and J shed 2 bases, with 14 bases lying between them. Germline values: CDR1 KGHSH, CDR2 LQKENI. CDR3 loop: CASSRWDLGQETQYF. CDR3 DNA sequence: TGTGCCAGCTCACGGTGGGATCTTGGGCAAGAGACCCAGTACTTC.

CDR3 coding DNA: TGCGCCAGCAGCCAAATCCCACAGGGCGCCGGGGAGCTGTTTTTT. Translating gives CASSQIPQGAGELFF. This chain joins TRBV4-1 and TRBJ2-2; the D gene is possibly TRBD1 (6 bases). Trimming took off 2 bases at V and 6 bases at J, with 13 bases between the two ends. CDR1 and CDR2 (germline): MGHRA, YSYEKL. The CDR3 extends over 15 amino acids.

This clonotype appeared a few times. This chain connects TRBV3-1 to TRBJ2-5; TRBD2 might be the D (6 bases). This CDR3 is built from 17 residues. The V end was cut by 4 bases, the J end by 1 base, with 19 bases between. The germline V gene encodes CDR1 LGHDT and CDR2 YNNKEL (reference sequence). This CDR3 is CASSLLGAGRLQETQYF. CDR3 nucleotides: TGTGCCAGCAGCCTACTTGGGGCAGGGAGGCTCCAAGAGACCCAGTACTTC.

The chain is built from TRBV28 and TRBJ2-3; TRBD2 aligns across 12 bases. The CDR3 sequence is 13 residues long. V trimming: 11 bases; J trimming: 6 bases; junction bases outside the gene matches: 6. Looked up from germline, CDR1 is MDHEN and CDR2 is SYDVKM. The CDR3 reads CAGRLAGEDTQYF. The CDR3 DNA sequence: TGTGCCGGCCGACTAGCGGGAGAGGATACGCAGTATTTT.

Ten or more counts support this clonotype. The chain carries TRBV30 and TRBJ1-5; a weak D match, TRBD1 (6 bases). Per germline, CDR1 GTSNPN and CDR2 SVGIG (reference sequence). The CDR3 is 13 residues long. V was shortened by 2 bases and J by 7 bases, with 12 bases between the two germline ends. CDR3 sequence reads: CAWSKTGQQPQHF. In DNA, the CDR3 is TGTGCCTGGAGTAAAACAGGACAGCAGCCCCAGCATTTT.

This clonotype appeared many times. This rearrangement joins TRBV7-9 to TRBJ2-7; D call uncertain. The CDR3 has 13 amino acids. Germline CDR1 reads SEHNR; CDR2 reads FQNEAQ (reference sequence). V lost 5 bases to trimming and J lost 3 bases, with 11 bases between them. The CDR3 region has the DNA TGTGCCAGCAGCCCCGCTAGATACTACGAGCAGTACTTC. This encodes CASSPARYYEQYF.

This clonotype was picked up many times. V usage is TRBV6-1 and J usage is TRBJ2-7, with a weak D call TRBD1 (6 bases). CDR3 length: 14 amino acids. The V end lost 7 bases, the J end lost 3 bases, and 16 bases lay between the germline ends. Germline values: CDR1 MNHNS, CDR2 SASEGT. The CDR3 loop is CASTPGTQSYEQYF. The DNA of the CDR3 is TGTGCCAGCACCCCCGGGACACAGAGCTACGAGCAGTACTTC.

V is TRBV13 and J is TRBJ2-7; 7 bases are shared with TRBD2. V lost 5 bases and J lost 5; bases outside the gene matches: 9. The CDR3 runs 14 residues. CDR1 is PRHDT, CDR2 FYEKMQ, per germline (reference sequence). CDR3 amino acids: CASSLGRADHEQYF. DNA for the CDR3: TGTGCCAGCAGCCTGGGGAGGGCCGACCACGAGCAGTACTTC.

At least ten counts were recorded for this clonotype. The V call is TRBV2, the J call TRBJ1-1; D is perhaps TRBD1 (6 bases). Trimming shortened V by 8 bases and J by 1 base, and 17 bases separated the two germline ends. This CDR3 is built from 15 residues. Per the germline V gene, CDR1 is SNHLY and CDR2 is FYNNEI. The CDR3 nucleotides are TGTGCCAGCCGTTGGGAGGGGGGGCGGAACACTGAAGCTTTCTTT. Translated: CASRWEGGRNTEAFF.